This T cell receptor (beta chain) was retrieved from a study of T cells after yellow fever vaccination. MiXCR was run by TCRdb on the 5' RACE reads, yielding one entry per CDR3 protein. The top ten hold approximately 15% of the sample, which has about 360,000 distinct CDR3 sequences, 6.2% seen once. This receptor was obtained from a young man who received the YFV17D yellow fever vaccine. The sample consisted of PBMCs, taken 5 days after the yellow fever booster vaccination.

The CDR3 reads CASSRTGKGLAGGWSSYNEQFF. CDR3 bases: TGTGCCAGTAGCCGGACAGGGAAGGGGCTAGCGGGAGGGTGGAGCTCCTACAATGAGCAGTTCTTC. This chain uses TRBV19 with TRBJ2-1; 12 nucleotides line up with TRBD2. V lost 6 bases to trimming and J lost 0 bases; unmatched junction nucleotides: 21. CDR3 length: 22 residues. Germline V gene sequence: CDR1 LNHDA, CDR2 SQIVND (reference sequence).